This T cell receptor beta chain was retrieved from a study of T-cell memory formation after mild COVID-19. Points from the study as a whole: CD8+ contracting clones occupied EMRA, while CD4+ ones occupied mainly CM and EM. Second-wave clones peaking on day 37 lacked confirmed SARS-CoV-2 specificity. Clones that contracted from day 15 to 85 had balanced CD4/CD8; later expanders were CD4+ biased.

V lost 1 base, J lost 0 bases, and 15 bases lay in between. Germline loops: CDR1 LGHDT, CDR2 YNNKEL (reference sequence). The CDR3 runs to 17 residues. TCRdb ran MiXCR on the 5' RACE reads and lists one entry per CDR3 protein. In the table there are hundreds of thousands of distinct CDR3 sequences, about 20% of which are singletons. There are a few counts of this clonotype. Its antigen remains unidentified. The sequenced material came from PBMCs or a T cell subset sorted from them (not recorded which). This TCR came from an adult woman who had mild COVID-19 (a few samples of this study predate the infection). Cell type and time point are not known. The J gene is TRBJ1-1, the V gene TRBV3-1; D unclear. Here the CDR3 reads CASSQASVILMNTEAFF. The CDR3 bases are TGTGCCAGCAGCCAAGCGTCAGTCATACTCATGAACACTGAAGCTTTCTTT.